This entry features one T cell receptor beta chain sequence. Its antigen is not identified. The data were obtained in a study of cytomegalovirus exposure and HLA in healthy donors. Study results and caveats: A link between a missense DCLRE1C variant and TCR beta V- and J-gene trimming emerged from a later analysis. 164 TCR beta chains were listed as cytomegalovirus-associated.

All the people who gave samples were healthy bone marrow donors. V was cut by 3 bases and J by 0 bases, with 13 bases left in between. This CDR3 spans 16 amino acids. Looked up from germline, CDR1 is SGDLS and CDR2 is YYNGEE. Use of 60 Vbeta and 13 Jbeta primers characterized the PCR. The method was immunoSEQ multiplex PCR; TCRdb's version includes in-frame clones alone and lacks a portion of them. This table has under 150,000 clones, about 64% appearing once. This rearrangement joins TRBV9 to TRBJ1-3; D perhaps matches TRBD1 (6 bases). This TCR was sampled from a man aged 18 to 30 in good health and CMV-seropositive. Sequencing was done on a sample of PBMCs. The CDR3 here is CASSGGHRASGNTIYF. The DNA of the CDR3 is TGTGCCAGCAGCGGAGGGCACAGGGCCTCTGGAAACACCATATATTTT.